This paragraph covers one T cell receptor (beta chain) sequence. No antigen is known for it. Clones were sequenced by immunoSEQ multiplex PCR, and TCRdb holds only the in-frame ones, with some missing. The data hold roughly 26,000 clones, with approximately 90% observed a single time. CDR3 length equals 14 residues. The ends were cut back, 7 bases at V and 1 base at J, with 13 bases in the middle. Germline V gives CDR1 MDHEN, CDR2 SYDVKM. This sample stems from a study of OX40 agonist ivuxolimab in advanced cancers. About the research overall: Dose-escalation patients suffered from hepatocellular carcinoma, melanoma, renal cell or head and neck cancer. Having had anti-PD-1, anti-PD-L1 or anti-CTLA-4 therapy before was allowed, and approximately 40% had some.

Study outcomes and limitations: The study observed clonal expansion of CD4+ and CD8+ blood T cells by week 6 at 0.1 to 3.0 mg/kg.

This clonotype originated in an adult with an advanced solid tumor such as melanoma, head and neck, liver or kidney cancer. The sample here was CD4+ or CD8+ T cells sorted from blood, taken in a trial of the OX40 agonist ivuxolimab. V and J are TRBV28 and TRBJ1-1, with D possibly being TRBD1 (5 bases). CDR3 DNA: TGTGCCAGCATGGGGGTTAGGGGGAACACTGAAGCTTTCTTT. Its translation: CASMGVRGNTEAFF.